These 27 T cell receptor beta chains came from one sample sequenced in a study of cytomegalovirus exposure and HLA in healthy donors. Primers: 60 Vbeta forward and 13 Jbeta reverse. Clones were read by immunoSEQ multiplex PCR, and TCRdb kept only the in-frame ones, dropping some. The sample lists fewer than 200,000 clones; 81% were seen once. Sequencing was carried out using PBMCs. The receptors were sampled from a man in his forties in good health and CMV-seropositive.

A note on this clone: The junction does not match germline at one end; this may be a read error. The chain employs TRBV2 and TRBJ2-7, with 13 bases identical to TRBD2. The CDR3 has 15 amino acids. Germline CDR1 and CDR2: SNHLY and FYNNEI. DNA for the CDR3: TGTGCCAGTAAACTAGCGGGGGGGCCTTCCTACGAGCAGCACTTC. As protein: CASKLAGGPSYEQHF.

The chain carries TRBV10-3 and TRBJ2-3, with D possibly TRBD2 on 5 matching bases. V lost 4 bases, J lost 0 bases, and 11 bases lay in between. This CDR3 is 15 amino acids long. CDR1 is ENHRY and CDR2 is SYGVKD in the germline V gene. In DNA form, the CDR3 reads TGTGCCATCAGTGGCTTAGCGATTAGCACAGATACGCAGTATTTT. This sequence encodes CAISGLAISTDTQYF.

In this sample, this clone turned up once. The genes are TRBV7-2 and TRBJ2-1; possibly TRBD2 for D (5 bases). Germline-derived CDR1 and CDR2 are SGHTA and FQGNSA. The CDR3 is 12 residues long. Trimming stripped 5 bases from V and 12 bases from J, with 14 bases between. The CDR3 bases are TGTGCCAGCAGCACACCGGCCGGAGGGCAGTTCTTC. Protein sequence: CASSTPAGGQFF.

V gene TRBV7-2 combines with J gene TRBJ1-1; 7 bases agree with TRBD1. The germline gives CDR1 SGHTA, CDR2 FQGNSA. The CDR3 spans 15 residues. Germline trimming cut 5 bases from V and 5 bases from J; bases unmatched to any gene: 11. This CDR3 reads CASSPQQGRRTEAFF. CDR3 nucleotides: TGTGCCAGCAGCCCCCAACAGGGGAGAAGGACTGAAGCTTTCTTT.

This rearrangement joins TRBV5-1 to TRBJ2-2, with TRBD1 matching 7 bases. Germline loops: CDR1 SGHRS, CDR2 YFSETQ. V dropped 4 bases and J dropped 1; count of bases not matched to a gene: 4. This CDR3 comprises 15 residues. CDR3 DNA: TGCGCCAGCAGCCAACGGACAGGGAACACCGGGGAGCTGTTTTTT. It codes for CASSQRTGNTGELFF.

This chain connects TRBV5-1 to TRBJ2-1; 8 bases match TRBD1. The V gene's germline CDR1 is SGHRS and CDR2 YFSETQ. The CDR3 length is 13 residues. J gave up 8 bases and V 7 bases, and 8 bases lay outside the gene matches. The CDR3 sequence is CASQQVQGDEQFF. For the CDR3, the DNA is TGCGCCAGCCAGCAAGTACAGGGGGATGAGCAGTTCTTC.

CDR3: CASSGRDRGRTGETQYF. CDR3 DNA sequence: TGTGCCAGCAGCGGCCGGGACAGGGGGCGAACTGGGGAGACCCAGTACTTC. J is TRBJ2-5 and V is TRBV9; 12 bases are a match to TRBD1. J gave up 5 bases and V 3 bases, and 11 bases lay outside the gene matches. The CDR3 sequence is 17 residues long. The germline V gene has CDR1 SGDLS and CDR2 YYNGEE.

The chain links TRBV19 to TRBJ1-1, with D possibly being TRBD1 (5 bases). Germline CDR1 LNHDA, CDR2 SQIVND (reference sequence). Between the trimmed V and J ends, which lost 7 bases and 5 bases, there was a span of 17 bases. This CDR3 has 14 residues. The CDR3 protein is CASIDGGGLTEAFF. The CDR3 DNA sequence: TGTGCCAGTATCGATGGTGGGGGGTTAACTGAAGCTTTCTTT.

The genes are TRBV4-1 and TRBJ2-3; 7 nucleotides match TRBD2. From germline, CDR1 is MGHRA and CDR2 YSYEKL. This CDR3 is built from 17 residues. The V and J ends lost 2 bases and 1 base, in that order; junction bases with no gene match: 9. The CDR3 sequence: CASSQPLAVFGTDTQYF. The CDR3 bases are TGCGCCAGCAGCCAACCCCTAGCGGTGTTTGGCACAGATACGCAGTATTTT.

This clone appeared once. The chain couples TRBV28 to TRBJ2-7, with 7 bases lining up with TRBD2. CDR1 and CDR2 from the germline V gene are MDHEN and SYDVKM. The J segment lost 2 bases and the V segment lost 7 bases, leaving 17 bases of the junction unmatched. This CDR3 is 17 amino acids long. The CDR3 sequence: CASNEGIGLGGTYEQYF. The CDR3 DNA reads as TGTGCCAGCAACGAAGGCATTGGACTAGGCGGAACCTACGAGCAGTACTTC.

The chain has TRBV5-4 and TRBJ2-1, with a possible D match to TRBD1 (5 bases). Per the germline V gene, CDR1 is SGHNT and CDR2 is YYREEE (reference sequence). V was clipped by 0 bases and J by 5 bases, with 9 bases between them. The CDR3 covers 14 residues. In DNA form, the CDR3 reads TGTGCCAGCAGCTTGGGGCAGGGAAACAATGAGCAGTTCTTC. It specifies CASSLGQGNNEQFF.

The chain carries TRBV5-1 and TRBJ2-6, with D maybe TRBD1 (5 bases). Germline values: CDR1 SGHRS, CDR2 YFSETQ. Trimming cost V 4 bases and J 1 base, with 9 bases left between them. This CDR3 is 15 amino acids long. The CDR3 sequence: CASSTRASGANVLTF. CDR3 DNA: TGCGCCAGCAGCACCAGGGCTTCTGGGGCCAACGTCCTGACTTTC.

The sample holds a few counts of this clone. The CDR3 protein is CANPLGAGRGPPYEQYF. The CDR3 nucleotides are TGTGCCAATCCCCTAGGGGCCGGCAGGGGGCCTCCCTACGAGCAGTACTTC. The chain carries TRBV27 and TRBJ2-5; 8 bases match TRBD1. TRBJ2-7 matches the DNA end more closely, so the J call is doubtful. This CDR3 region has 17 residues. In germline, CDR1 is MNHEY, CDR2 SMNVEV (reference sequence).

In DNA, the CDR3 is TGTGCCAGCAGTGTACAGGGGCCGACCTACGAGCAGTACTTC. Translated, it gives CASSVQGPTYEQYF. The gene calls are TRBV2 and TRBJ2-7; the match to TRBD1 covers 7 bases. The CDR3 totals 14 residues. V was pared by 4 bases and J by 2 bases, with 5 bases of the junction left unmatched. Germline CDR1 SNHLY, CDR2 FYNNEI.

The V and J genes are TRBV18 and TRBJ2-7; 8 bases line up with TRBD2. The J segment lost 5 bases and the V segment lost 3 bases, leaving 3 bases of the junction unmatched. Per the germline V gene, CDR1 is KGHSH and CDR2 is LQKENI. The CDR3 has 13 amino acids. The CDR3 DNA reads TGTGCCAGCTCACCGCGGGAGGCTAACGAGCAGTACTTC. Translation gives CASSPREANEQYF.

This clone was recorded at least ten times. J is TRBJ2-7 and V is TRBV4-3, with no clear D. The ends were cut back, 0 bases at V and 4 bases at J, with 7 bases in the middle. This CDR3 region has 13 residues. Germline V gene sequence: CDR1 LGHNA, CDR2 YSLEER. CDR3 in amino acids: CASSQDSHYEQYF. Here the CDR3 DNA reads TGCGCCAGCAGCCAAGATTCCCATTACGAGCAGTACTTC.

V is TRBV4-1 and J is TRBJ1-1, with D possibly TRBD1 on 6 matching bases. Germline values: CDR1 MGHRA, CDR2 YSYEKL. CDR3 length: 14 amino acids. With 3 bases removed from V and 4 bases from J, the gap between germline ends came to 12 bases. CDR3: CASSHLRGGTEAFF. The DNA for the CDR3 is TGCGCCAGCAGCCATTTGAGGGGGGGCACTGAAGCTTTCTTT.

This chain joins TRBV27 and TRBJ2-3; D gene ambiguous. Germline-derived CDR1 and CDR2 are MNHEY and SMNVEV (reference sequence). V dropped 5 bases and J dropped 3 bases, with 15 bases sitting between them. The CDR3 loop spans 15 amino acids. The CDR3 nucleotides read TGTGCCAGCAGTCATCGAGCTCCCTTTACAGATACGCAGTATTTT. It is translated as CASSHRAPFTDTQYF.

The CDR3 bases are TGTGCCAGCAGCTCAGATAGGACGGGCGGGAGGGCCAAGCAGTACTTC. Translation: CASSSDRTGGRAKQYF. The chain is built from TRBV7-8 and TRBJ2-7, with 9 nucleotides matching TRBD2. Germline CDR1 and CDR2: SGHVS and FQNEAQ. The CDR3 has 16 residues. J was trimmed by 8 bases and V by 4 bases; bases with no gene match: 15. Variable domain in full (rest from reference TRBV7-8 and TRBJ2-7): GAGVSQSPRYKVAKRGQDVALRCDPISGHVSLFWYQQALGQGPEFLTYFQNEAQLDKSGLPSDRFFAERPEGSVSTLKIQRTQQEDSAVYLCASSSDRTGGRAKQYFGPGTRLTVT.

The CDR3 nucleotides read TGTGCCAGCAGTTTCCTATCAGGACAGTATGGCTACACCTTC. It encodes CASSFLSGQYGYTF. This sequence joins TRBV28 and TRBJ1-2, with D perhaps matching TRBD1 (6 bases). V was pared by 3 bases and J by 5 bases, with 13 bases between. The length of the CDR3 is 14 residues. CDR1 is MDHEN, CDR2 SYDVKM, per germline.

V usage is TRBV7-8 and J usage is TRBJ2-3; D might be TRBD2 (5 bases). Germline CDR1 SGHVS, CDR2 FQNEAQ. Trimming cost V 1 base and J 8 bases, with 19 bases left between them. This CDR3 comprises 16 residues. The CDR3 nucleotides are TGTGCCAGCAGCTTAGGGACGGCCGGGGTTGGAAGTACGCAGTATTTT. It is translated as CASSLGTAGVGSTQYF.

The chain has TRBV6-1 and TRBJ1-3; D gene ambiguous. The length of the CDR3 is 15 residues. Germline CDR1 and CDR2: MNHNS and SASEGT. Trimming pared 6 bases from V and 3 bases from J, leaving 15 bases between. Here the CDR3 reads CASRVGLAIGNTIYF. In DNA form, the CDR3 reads TGTGCCAGCAGGGTGGGCCTCGCAATTGGAAACACCATATATTTT.

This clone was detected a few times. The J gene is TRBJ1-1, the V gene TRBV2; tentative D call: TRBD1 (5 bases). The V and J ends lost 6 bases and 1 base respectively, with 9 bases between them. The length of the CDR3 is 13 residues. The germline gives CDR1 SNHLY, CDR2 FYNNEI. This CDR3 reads CASSPQGNTEAFF. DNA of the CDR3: TGTGCCAGCAGCCCCCAGGGGAACACTGAAGCTTTCTTT.

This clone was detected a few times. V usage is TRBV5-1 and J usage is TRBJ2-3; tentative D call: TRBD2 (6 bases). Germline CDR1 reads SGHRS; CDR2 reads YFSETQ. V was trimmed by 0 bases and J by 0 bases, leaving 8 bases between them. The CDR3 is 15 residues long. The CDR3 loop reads CASSLASGSTDTQYF. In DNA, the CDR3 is TGCGCCAGCAGCTTGGCCAGCGGGAGCACAGATACGCAGTATTTT.

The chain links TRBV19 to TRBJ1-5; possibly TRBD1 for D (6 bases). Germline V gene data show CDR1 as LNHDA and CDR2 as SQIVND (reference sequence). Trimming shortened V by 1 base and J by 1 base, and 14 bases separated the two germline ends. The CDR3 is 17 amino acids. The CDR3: CASSIVQGRGSNQPQHF. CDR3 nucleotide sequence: TGTGCCAGTAGTATAGTCCAGGGGAGAGGCAGCAATCAGCCCCAGCATTTT.

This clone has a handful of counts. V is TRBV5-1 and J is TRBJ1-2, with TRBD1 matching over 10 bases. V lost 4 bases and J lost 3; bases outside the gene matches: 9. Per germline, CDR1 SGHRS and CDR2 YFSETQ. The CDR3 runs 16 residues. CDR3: CASSTTTGGRYYGYTF. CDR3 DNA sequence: TGCGCCAGCAGCACCACGACAGGGGGCAGATACTATGGCTACACCTTC. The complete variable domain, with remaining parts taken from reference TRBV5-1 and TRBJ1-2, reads KAGVTQTPRYLIKTRGQQVTLSCSPISGHRSVSWYQQTPGQGLQFLFEYFSETQRNKGNFPGRFSGRQFSNSRSEMNVSTLELGDSALYLCASSTTTGGRYYGYTFGSGTRLTVV.

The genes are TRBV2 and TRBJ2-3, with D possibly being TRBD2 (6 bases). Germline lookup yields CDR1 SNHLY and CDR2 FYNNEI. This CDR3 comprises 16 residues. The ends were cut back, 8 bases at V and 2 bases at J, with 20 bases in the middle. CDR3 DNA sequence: TGTGCCAGCGGCTCGGAGACTAGGGCTTCCACAGATACGCAGTATTTT. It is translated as CASGSETRASTDTQYF.